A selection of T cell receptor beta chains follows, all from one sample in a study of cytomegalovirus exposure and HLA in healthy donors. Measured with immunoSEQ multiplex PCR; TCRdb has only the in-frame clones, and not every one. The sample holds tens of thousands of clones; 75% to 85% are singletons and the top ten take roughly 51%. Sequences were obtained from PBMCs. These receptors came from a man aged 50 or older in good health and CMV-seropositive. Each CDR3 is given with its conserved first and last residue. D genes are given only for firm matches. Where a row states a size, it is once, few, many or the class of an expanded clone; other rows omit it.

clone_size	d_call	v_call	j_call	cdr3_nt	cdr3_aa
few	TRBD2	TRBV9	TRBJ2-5	TGTGCCAGCAGCCCCCGACTAGCATCGGCGACCCAGTACTTC	CASSPRLASATQYF
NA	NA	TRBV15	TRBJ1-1	TGTGCCACCAGCAGAGAAAACATCGAGGGCACTGAAGCTTTCTTT	CATSRENIEGTEAFF
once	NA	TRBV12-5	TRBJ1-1	TGTGCTAGTGGTCCCCGGGACATGGGATGGCACACTGAAGCTTTCTTT	CASGPRDMGWHTEAFF
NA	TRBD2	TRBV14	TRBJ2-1	TGTGCCAGCAGCCGATCGACTAGCCCAAATTCCTACAATGAGCAGTTCTTC	CASSRSTSPNSYNEQFF
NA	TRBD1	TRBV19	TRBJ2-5	TGTGCCAGTAGTATAACGGGCGACAGGGGTGAGACCCAGTACTTC	CASSITGDRGETQYF
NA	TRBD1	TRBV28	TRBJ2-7	TGTGCCAGCAGCCAGACAGGGGGCTCGGGGGGGCCCTACGAGCAGTACTTC	CASSQTGGSGGPYEQYF
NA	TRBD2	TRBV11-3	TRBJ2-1	TGTGCCAGCAGCTTAGGGGGTTTAGCGGGGGGCTACAATGAGCAGTTCTTC	CASSLGGLAGGYNEQFF
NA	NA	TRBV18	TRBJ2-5	TGTGCCAGCTCACCAAACGGGGGTGGAGAGACCCAGTACTTC	CASSPNGGGETQYF
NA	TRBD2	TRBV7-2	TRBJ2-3	TGTGCCAGCAGCTTACAGAGGCCGGGACTACCGAAAAACACAGATACGCAGTATTTT	CASSLQRPGLPKNTDTQYF
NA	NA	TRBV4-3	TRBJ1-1	TGCGCCAGCAGCTTTGGACACCTGAACACTGAAGCTTTCTTT	CASSFGHLNTEAFF
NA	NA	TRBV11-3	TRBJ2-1	TGTGCCAGCAGCTTAGACAAAACATACAATGAGCAGTTCTTC	CASSLDKTYNEQFF
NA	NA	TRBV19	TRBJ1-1	TGTGCCAGTAGTATAGTGGCCTCAAACACTGAAGCTTTCTTT	CASSIVASNTEAFF
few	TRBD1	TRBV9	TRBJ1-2	TGTGCCAGCAGAGTTCCCGGGACAGCGTATGGCTACAACTTC	CASRVPGTAYGYNF
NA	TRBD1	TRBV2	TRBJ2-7	TGTGCCAGCAGGGGGACAGCCAGCTCCTACGAGCAGTACTTC	CASRGTASSYEQYF
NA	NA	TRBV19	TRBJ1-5	TGTGCCAGTAGATACAGGGCCTTGGGGCAGCCCCAGCATTTT	CASRYRALGQPQHF
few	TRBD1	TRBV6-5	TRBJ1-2	TGTGCCAGCAGTGAGACAGGGGGGGTTGGCTACACCTTC	CASSETGGVGYTF
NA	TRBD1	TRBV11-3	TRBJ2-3	TGTGCCAGCAGCTTAGCAGGGGGCGGCTCAGATACGCAGTATTTT	CASSLAGGGSDTQYF
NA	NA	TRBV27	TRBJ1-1	TGTGCCAGCAGGTATGGGGCGGGGTATAACACTGAAGCTTTCTTT	CASRYGAGYNTEAFF
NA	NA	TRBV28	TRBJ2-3	TGTGCCAGCACCCCGGGCGGAGGGAGCACAGATACGCAGTATTTT	CASTPGGGSTDTQYF
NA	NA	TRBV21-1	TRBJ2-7	TGTGCCAGCAGCAAAGAAAGAGCGGGAGGCTTCTACGAGCAGTACTTC	CASSKERAGGFYEQYF
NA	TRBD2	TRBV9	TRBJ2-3	TGTGCCAGCAGCGTGATGGGACTAGCCAAGACAGATACGCAGTATTTT	CASSVMGLAKTDTQYF
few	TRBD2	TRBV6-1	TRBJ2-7	TGTGCCAGCAAAGGACTAGCGGGAGCATACGAGCAGTACTTC	CASKGLAGAYEQYF
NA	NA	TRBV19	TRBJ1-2	TGTGCCAGTAAACGTCAGGCTGGTAAAAGTGGCTACACCTTC	CASKRQAGKSGYTF
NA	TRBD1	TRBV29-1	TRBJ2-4	TGCAGCGTTGAGGACAGGGGGGTCAAAAACATTCAGTACTTC	CSVEDRGVKNIQYF
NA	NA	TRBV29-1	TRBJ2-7	TGCAGCGTTGAGGGCGGCAGGGATTACGAGCAGTACTTC	CSVEGGRDYEQYF
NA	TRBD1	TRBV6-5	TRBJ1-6	TGTGCCAGCAGTTTGACGGGACAGGGGTTCCGTTCACCCCTCCACTTT	CASSLTGQGFRSPLHF
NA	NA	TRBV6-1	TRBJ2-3	TGTGCCAGCAGACTACCTCAGGGTACGCAGTATTTT	CASRLPQGTQYF
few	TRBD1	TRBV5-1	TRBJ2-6	TGCGCCAGCAGCTTTACAGGGGTTGGGGCCAACGTCCTGACTTTC	CASSFTGVGANVLTF
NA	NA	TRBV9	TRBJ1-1	TGTGCCAGCAGCGTAGGGGGGGACACTGAAGCTTTCTTT	CASSVGGDTEAFF
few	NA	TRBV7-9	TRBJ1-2	TGTGCCAGCAGCTTAGTGGGGGGGAACTATGGCTACACCTTC	CASSLVGGNYGYTF
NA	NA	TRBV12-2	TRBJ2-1	TGTGCAAGTCGCTTAGCGAAGAGGGGGAGTTCCTACAATGAGCAGTTCTTC	CASRLAKRGSSYNEQFF
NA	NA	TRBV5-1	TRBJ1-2	TGCGCCAGCAGCTTGTCGGGACTCCATGGCTACACCTTC	CASSLSGLHGYTF
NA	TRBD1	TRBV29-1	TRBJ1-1	TGCAGCGTCACGACTGGGACAGGGTGGGGGATGAACACTGAAGCTTTCTTT	CSVTTGTGWGMNTEAFF
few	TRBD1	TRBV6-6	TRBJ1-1	TGTGCCAGCAGTCCGGGACAGGGAGAAGCTTTCTTT	CASSPGQGEAFF
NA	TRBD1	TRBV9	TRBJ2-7	TGTGCCAGCACCTCCCAGGGGGCGAGCTCCTACGAGCCGTACTTC	CASTSQGASSYEPYF
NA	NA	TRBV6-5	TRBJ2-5	TGTGCCAGCAGCGTCCAGGGAATACAAGAGACCCAGTACTTC	CASSVQGIQETQYF
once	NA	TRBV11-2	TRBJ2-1	TGTGCCCGCAGCCTTAAACCCCTAGGTTTCGAGCAGTTCTTC	CARSLKPLGFEQFF
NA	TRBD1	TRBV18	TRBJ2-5	TGTGCCAGCTCACCGGGACAGAGAGAGGCCCAGTACTTC	CASSPGQREAQYF
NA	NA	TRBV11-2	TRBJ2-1	TGTGCCAGCAGCTTGGCTGACACGAGCTCCTACAATGAGCAGTTCTTC	CASSLADTSSYNEQFF
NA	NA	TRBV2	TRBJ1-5	TGTGCCAGCACCCGGGATAGCAATCAGCCCCAGCATTTT	CASTRDSNQPQHF
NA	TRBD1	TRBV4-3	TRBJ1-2	TGCGCCAGCAGCCAATCACAGGGGGCGACGCATGGCTACACCTTC	CASSQSQGATHGYTF
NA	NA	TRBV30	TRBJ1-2	TGTGCCTGGAGTGTACGGAGTTATGGCTACACCTTC	CAWSVRSYGYTF
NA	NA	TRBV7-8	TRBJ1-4	TGTGCCAGCAGCTCCAGTTTGGAAAAACTGTTTTTT	CASSSSLEKLFF
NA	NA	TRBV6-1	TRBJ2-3	TGTGCCAGCAGTGAAGAGTACGGGACGCAGTATTTT	CASSEEYGTQYF
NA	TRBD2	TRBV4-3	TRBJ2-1	TGCGCCAGCAGCCAAGCTCGGGGGGTCCTTGGGAATGAGCAGCTCTTC	CASSQARGVLGNEQLF
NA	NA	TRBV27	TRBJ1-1	TGTGCCAGCAGTTTGTCGAGATCCATGAACACTGAAGCTTTCTTT	CASSLSRSMNTEAFF
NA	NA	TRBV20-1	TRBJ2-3	TGCAGTGCTAGACAGTATACGCAGTATTTT	CSARQYTQYF
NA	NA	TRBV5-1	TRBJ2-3	TGCGCCAGCAGCTTCGGAGACAGCGCAGATACGCAGTATTTT	CASSFGDSADTQYF
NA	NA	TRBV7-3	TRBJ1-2	TGTTCCAGCAGCTTAAGGGGGGGGGATGCTAACTATGGCTACACCTTC	CSSSLRGGDANYGYTF
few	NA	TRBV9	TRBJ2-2	TGTGCCAGCAGCGTAGAGAGCGGCACAATCACCGGGGAGCTGTTTTTT	CASSVESGTITGELFF
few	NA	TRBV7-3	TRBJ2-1	TGTGCCAGCAGCTTAAGACCACCTCTCCCATCACAGGGTGGGTCCTACAATGAGCAGTTCTTC	CASSLRPPLPSQGGSYNEQFF
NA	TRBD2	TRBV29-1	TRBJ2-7	TGCAGCGTTAGCGGGGGGACTAGCGGGAGCTCCTACGAGCAGTACTTC	CSVSGGTSGSSYEQYF